This TCR beta chain was obtained from a study of T cells in Graves' hyperthyroidism and ophthalmopathy. This clonotype was seen ten or more times. The investigators amplified TCR beta CDR3 regions from RNA transcripts. The study used the HTBI primer set for a first-round RT-PCR of the TCR CDR3. TCRdb redid the calling of the multiplex PCR reads with MiXCR, one entry per CDR3 protein. The sample includes about 320,000 distinct CDR3 sequences, 15% to 20% of them seen just once. The TCR comes from a man aged 25-45 years with Graves' hyperthyroidism. The specimen was blood.

The CDR3 coding sequence is TGTGCCAGCAGTCCCTTAGAACCTAACTATGGCTACACCTTC. It is translated as CASSPLEPNYGYTF. The chain has TRBV3-1 and TRBJ1-2; D uncertain. With 6 bases removed from V and 0 bases from J, the gap between germline ends came to 11 bases. Germline CDR1 LGHDT, CDR2 YNNKEL (reference sequence). This CDR3 is 14 amino acids long.